This T cell receptor (beta chain) originates from a study of T cells in Graves' hyperthyroidism and ophthalmopathy. Patients with ophthalmopathy all had a Clinical Activity Score of at least 3, a NOSPECS grade of at least 4 and duration under 3 months. Lactation, pregnancy, other autoimmune disease or uncontrolled infection excluded patients. RNA transcripts served as the template for amplifying TCR beta CDR3 regions. The primer set for the first-round RT-PCR of the TCR CDR3 was HTBI. Each CDR3 protein is one row after TCRdb ran MiXCR on the multiplex PCR reads. The sample comprises about 500,000 distinct CDR3 sequences, 15% to 20% of which are singletons, and about 31% rests with the top ten. Regarding the study as a whole: Researchers report that a 13 V-J model separated ophthalmopathy from stable hyperthyroidism.

The CDR3 runs to 14 residues. Trimming cost V 1 base and J 4 bases, with 10 bases left between them. The germline V gene encodes CDR1 MGHDK and CDR2 SYGVNS. Turning to this clonotype: What it binds is unknown.

This TCR was sampled from a woman in her twenties or thirties with Graves' ophthalmopathy. The specimen sequenced was blood. The chain carries TRBV25-1 and TRBJ1-1; D ambiguous. CDR3 sequence reads: CASSEFNLGTEAFF. As DNA, the CDR3 is TGTGCCAGCAGTGAATTTAATTTGGGCACTGAAGCTTTCTTT.